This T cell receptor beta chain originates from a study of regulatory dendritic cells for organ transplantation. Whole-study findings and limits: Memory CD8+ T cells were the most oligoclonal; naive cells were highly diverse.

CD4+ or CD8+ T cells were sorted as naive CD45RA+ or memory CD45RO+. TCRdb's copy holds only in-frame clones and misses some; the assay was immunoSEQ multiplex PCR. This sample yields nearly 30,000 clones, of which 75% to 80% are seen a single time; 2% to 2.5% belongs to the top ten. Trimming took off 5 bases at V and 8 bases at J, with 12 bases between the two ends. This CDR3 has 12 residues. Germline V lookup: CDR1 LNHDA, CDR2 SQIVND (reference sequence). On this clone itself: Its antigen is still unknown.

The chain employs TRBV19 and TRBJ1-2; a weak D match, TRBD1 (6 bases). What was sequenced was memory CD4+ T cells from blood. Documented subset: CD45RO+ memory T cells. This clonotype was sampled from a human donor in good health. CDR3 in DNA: TGTGCCAGTAGTTTCCCAGGGGACGGCTACACCTTC. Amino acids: CASSFPGDGYTF.